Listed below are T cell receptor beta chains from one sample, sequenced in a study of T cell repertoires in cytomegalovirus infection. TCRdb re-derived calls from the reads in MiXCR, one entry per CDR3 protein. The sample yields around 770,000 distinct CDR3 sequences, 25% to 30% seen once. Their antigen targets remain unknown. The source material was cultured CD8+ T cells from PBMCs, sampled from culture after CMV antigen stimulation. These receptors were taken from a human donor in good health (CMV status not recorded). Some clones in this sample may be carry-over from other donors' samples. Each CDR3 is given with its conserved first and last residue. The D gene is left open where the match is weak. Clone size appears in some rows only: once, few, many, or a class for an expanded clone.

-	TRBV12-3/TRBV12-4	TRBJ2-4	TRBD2	CASSGGGWGKNIQYF	TGTGCCAGCAGTGGCGGGGGATGGGGGAAAAACATTCAGTACTTC
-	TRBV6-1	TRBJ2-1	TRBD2	CASSGTSGGAGLWGEQFF	TGTGCCAGCAGCGGGACTAGCGGGGGGGCGGGCCTTTGGGGGGAGCAGTTCTTC
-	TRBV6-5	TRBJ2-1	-	CASSYSVQEIYRSIYNEQFF	TGTGCCAGCAGTTACTCGGTACAGGAGATTTACAGGTCGATATACAATGAGCAGTTCTTC
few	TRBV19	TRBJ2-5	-	CASSPGFRTFQETQYF	TGTGCCAGTAGTCCGGGCTTCAGGACGTTTCAGGAGACCCAGTACTTC
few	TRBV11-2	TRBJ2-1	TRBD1	CASSLGPGQPHNEQFF	TGTGCCAGCAGCTTAGGTCCGGGACAGCCCCACAATGAGCAGTTCTTC
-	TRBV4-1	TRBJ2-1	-	CASSQDRRGGPDNEQFF	TGCGCCAGCAGCCAAGATCGAAGGGGGGGGCCAGACAATGAGCAGTTCTTC
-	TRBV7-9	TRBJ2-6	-	CASSLDEGGRANVLTF	TGTGCCAGCAGCTTAGATGAAGGGGGGCGGGCCAACGTCCTGACTTTC
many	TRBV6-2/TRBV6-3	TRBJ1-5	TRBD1	CASSPDRGFQPQHF	TGTGCCAGCAGCCCGGACAGGGGGTTTCAGCCCCAGCATTTT
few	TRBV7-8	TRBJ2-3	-	CASSLDEDTQYF	TGTGCCAGCAGCTTAGACGAGGATACGCAGTATTTT
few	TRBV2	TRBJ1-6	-	CASINWSSYNSPLHF	TGTGCCAGCATTAATTGGAGCTCCTATAATTCACCCCTCCACTTT
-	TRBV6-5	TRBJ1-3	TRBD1	CASSYSIYSGTGLEDTIYF	TGTGCCAGCAGTTACTCGATTTATTCCGGGACAGGTCTCGAGGACACCATATATTTT
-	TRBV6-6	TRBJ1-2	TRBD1	CANSNIFVGDRDRGGNYGYTF	TGTGCCAACTCTAACATTTTTGTGGGGGACCGGGACAGGGGGGGTAACTATGGCTACACCTTC
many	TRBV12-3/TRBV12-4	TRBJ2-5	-	CASSLRSRGGPETQYF	TGTGCCAGCAGCCTTCGTAGTAGGGGGGGTCCGGAGACCCAGTACTTC
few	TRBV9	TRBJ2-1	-	CASRPTEQFF	TGTGCCAGCAGGCCTACTGAGCAGTTCTTC
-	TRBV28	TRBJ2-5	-	CASSFPGSQETQYF	TGTGCCAGCAGTTTCCCGGGCAGCCAAGAGACCCAGTACTTC
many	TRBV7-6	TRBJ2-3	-	CASSLSGGRLADTQYF	TGTGCCAGCAGCTTATCGGGGGGCCGGCTTGCAGATACGCAGTATTTT
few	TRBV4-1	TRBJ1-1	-	CASSIHRDLNTEAFF	TGCGCCAGCAGCATCCATCGGGACCTGAACACTGAAGCTTTCTTT
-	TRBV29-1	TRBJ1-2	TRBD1	CSVGPEGAYGYTF	TGCAGCGTTGGGCCAGAGGGGGCGTATGGCTACACCTTC
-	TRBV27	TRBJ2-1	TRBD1	CASSLALGQGSPYNEQFF	TGTGCCAGCAGTTTAGCCCTTGGACAGGGGAGTCCCTACAATGAGCAGTTCTTC
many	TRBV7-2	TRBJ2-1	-	CASTDSGKTEQFF	TGTGCCAGCACCGACTCTGGGAAAACCGAGCAGTTCTTC
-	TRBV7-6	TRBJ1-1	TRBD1	CTSSLARDRVTNTEAFF	TGTACCAGCAGCTTAGCGCGGGACAGGGTTACGAACACTGAAGCTTTCTTT
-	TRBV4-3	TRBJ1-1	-	CASSQITYLMNTEAFF	TGCGCCAGCAGCCAAATTACATACTTAATGAACACTGAAGCTTTCTTT
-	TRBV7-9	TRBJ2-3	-	CASSSPVGTDTQYF	TGTGCCAGCAGCTCCCCGGTGGGCACAGATACGCAGTATTTT
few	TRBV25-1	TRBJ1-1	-	CASSVRGSRNTEAFF	TGTGCCAGCAGTGTGAGGGGCTCCAGGAACACTGAAGCTTTCTTT
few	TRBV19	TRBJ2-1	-	CASRRMGDNEQFF	TGTGCCAGTCGGAGGATGGGGGACAATGAGCAGTTCTTC
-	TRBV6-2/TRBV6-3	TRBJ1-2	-	CASSYFPGRENYGYTF	TGTGCCAGCAGTTACTTCCCCGGCAGGGAGAACTATGGCTACACCTTC
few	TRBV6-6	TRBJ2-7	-	CASTQVGGIYEQYF	TGTGCCAGCACCCAGGTGGGGGGAATCTACGAGCAGTACTTC
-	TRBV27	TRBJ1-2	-	CASKSPGARGYTF	TGTGCCAGCAAGTCCCCAGGAGCTAGGGGCTACACCTTC
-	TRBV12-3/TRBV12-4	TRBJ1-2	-	CASSPLQGEYGYTF	TGTGCCAGCAGTCCTCTCCAGGGTGAATATGGCTACACCTTC
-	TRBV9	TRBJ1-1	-	CASSPPGQPEAFF	TGTGCCAGCAGCCCCCCAGGACAGCCTGAAGCTTTCTTT
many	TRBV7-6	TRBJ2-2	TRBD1	CASSVGTGETGELFF	TGTGCCAGCAGCGTAGGGACAGGGGAAACCGGGGAGCTGTTTTTT
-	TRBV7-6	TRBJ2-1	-	CASSLDRYNEQFF	TGTGCCAGCAGCCTAGACCGATACAATGAGCAGTTCTTC
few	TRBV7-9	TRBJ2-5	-	CASSLDSQYQETQYF	TGTGCCAGCAGCTTGGACAGCCAGTACCAAGAGACCCAGTACTTC